The TCR beta chain under discussion was sequenced for a study of human T cells and chemical hapten exposure. Study in general: Per-sample TCR yield variability stemmed mainly from small pooled library volume differences.

This CDR3 is built from 14 residues. Trimming cost V 8 bases and J 6 bases, with 14 bases left between them. The germline CDR1 and CDR2 sequences are MNHNS and SASEGT. This clonotype was detected ten times or more. Its antigen is not identified. As for time point: patch test 2, 6 weeks after DPC sensitization. Treatment reported: therapeutic diphenylcyclopropenone sensitization with weekly scalp DPC. Non-pregnant alopecia patients aged 18 to 70, suitable for DPC therapy. As the library was built, unique molecular identifiers were attached to individual cDNA molecules. MiXCR, applied by TCRdb to the RACE reads, yields one record per CDR3 protein. The data hold 42,000 or so distinct CDR3 sequences, with 8% to 9% observed a single time. General study results and limits: Those TCRs sitting above 1 in 1000 frequency stayed the same with DPC sensitization.

The sequencing used whole blood, collected in connection with sensitization to the hapten diphenylcyclopropenone (DPC). The chain combines TRBV6-1 with TRBJ1-6; maybe TRBD1 (6 bases). The clonotype originates from a woman aged 40 to 50 with alopecia areata. Some clones in this sample may be carry-over from other donors' samples. The CDR3 loop reads CASRGGSLNSPLHF. In DNA form, the CDR3 reads TGTGCCAGCCGAGGGGGGTCGCTTAATTCACCCCTCCACTTT.